The following is a T cell receptor (beta chain) sequence with its context. From germline, CDR1 is SNHLY and CDR2 FYNNEI. V gave up 3 bases and J gave up 5 bases; unmatched junction bases: 11. This CDR3 is 16 amino acids long. The data belong to a study of blood T cell repertoires in COVID-19. Study context: Sample material is recorded as cDNA or gDNA derived from T cells, B-cell-depleted T cells, or PBMCs.

Sequencing was performed with immunoSEQ multiplex PCR; in TCRdb, only in-frame clones are kept and a portion is missing. The table has some 300,000 clones, approximately 86% seen once; the top ten hold less than 15%. The genes are TRBV2 and TRBJ2-3; 7 bases align to TRBD1. The sequencing sample was made of peripheral blood. The clonotype was recovered from a woman aged 70-85 years with COVID-19, enrolled during active disease. The CDR3 nucleotides read TGTGCCAGCAGTGACGACAGGGATCTGTGGGAAGATACGCAGTATTTT. It is translated as CASSDDRDLWEDTQYF.